The rows below give T cell receptor beta chains drawn from one sample of a study of read filtering for tumor transcriptome and immune sequencing. One entry per CDR3 protein, called by TCRdb with MiXCR from the reads. The data hold approximately 93,000 distinct CDR3 sequences, with around a fifth observed a single time. Sequenced: a population of CD138-negative cells sorted from bone marrow. Receptors were obtained from a donor aged 40 or over with multiple myeloma. The CDR3 runs from the conserved cysteine through the conserved F or W. A D gene is named only where the DNA matches it firmly.

J gene: TRBJ1-1; D gene: .; V gene: TRBV7-3; CDR3 protein: CASSLNGANTEAFF
J gene: TRBJ2-2; D gene: TRBD1; V gene: TRBV12-3/TRBV12-4; CDR3 protein: CASSSRTGNTGELFF
J gene: TRBJ2-7; D gene: .; V gene: TRBV20-1; CDR3 protein: CSVRRAGSYEQYF
J gene: TRBJ1-1; D gene: TRBD1; V gene: TRBV29-1; CDR3 protein: CSPEETGQGAFF
J gene: TRBJ1-2; D gene: TRBD1; V gene: TRBV25-1; CDR3 protein: CASSFRGSYGYTF
J gene: TRBJ2-1; D gene: .; V gene: TRBV6-2/TRBV6-3; CDR3 protein: CASSYSRGGYSYNEQFF
J gene: TRBJ2-3; D gene: TRBD1; V gene: TRBV4-1; CDR3 protein: CASSPPDRGFTDTQYF
J gene: TRBJ2-1; D gene: .; V gene: TRBV11-2; CDR3 protein: CASSLGTLNEQFF
J gene: TRBJ2-1; D gene: TRBD1; V gene: TRBV28; CDR3 protein: CASSPTQGAGVNEQFF
J gene: TRBJ2-1; D gene: TRBD1; V gene: TRBV20-1; CDR3 protein: CSLPGTAYNEQFF
J gene: TRBJ2-3; D gene: TRBD2; V gene: TRBV7-3; CDR3 protein: CASSRLAGGGDTQYF
J gene: TRBJ2-3; D gene: .; V gene: TRBV5-1; CDR3 protein: CASSQERGADTQYF
J gene: TRBJ1-1; D gene: .; V gene: TRBV6-1; CDR3 protein: CASSEGGGNTEAFF
J gene: TRBJ1-1; D gene: .; V gene: TRBV28; CDR3 protein: CASSFPYTEAFF
J gene: TRBJ2-5; D gene: .; V gene: TRBV4-1; CDR3 protein: CASSQGGQQETQYF
J gene: TRBJ2-5; D gene: .; V gene: TRBV2; CDR3 protein: CASHYKRQETQYF
J gene: TRBJ1-2; D gene: .; V gene: TRBV12-5; CDR3 protein: CASGEPYYGYTF
J gene: TRBJ2-5; D gene: .; V gene: TRBV11-2; CDR3 protein: CASSLDPWGTEETQYF
J gene: TRBJ1-1; D gene: .; V gene: TRBV6-1; CDR3 protein: CASSAQARDTEAFF
J gene: TRBJ2-1; D gene: TRBD2; V gene: TRBV5-1; CDR3 protein: CASSPNLAGDGNERFF
J gene: TRBJ2-1; D gene: .; V gene: TRBV19; CDR3 protein: CASRFSGGRYNEQFF
J gene: TRBJ2-1; D gene: .; V gene: TRBV5-1; CDR3 protein: CASSLTGTDPSEQFF
J gene: TRBJ2-7; D gene: TRBD1; V gene: TRBV28; CDR3 protein: CASRHWGSGQAYEQYF
J gene: TRBJ1-5; D gene: .; V gene: TRBV7-9; CDR3 protein: CASSPETGPLPQHF
J gene: TRBJ1-1; D gene: .; V gene: TRBV3-1; CDR3 protein: CASSHQANTEAFF